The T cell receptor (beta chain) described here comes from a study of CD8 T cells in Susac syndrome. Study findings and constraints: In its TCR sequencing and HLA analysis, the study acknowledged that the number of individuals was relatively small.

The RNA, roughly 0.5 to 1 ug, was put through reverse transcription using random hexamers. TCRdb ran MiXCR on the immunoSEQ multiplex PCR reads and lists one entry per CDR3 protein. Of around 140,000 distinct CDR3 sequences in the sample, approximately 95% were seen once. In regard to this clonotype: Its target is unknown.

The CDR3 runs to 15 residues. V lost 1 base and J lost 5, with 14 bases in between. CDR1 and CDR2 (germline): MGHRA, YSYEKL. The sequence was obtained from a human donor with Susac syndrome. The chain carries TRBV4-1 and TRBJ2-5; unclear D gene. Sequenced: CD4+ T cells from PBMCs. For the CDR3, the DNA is TGCGCCAGCAGCCAAGTGATGGGATGGTCCGAGACCCAGTACTTC. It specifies CASSQVMGWSETQYF.